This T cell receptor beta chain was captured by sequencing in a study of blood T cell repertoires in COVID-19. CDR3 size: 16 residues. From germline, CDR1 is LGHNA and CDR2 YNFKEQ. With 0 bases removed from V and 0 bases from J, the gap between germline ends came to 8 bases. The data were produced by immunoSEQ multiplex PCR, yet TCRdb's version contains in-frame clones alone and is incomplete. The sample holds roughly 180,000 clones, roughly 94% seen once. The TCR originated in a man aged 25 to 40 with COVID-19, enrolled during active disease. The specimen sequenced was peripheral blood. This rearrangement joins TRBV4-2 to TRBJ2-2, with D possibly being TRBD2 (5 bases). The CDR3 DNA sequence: TGTGCCAGCAGCCAAGAGCTAGCTTCGAACACCGGGGAGCTGTTTTTT. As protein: CASSQELASNTGELFF.